The 15 T cell receptor beta chains reported below all come from one sample, sequenced in a study of cytomegalovirus exposure and HLA in healthy donors. It was with 60 Vbeta and 13 Jbeta primers that the PCR ran. TCRdb's table, derived via immunoSEQ multiplex PCR, lists solely in-frame clones and lacks some. The data show some 140,000 clones, with approximately 79% seen just once and roughly 8.8% held by the top ten. The sample consisted of PBMCs. The receptors were gathered from a woman in her fifties or sixties in good health and CMV-seropositive.

The chain joins TRBV7-2 to TRBJ2-1, with TRBD1 matching over 10 bases. The J segment lost 6 bases and the V segment lost 1 base, leaving 6 bases of the junction unmatched. The CDR3 has 16 amino acids. The germline CDR1 and CDR2 sequences are SGHTA and FQGNSA. CDR3 nucleotide sequence: TGTGCCAGCAGCTTAGTATCGACAGGGGGCATCAATGAGCAGTTCTTC. Protein sequence: CASSLVSTGGINEQFF.

V gene TRBV7-9 combines with J gene TRBJ1-4, with TRBD1 matching over 12 bases. Germline V gives CDR1 SEHNR, CDR2 FQNEAQ (reference sequence). The CDR3 covers 17 residues. V lost 5 bases, J lost 0 bases, and 4 bases stayed unmatched. CDR3 loop: CASSNRDRGPTNEKLFF. DNA of the CDR3: TGTGCCAGCAGCAACCGGGACAGGGGGCCAACTAATGAAAAACTGTTTTTT. Full variable domain (outside the CDR3, taken from reference TRBV7-9 and TRBJ1-4): DTGVSQNPRHKITKRGQNVTFRCDPISEHNRLYWYRQTLGQGPEFLTYFQNEAQLEKSRLLSDRFSAERPKGSFSTLEIQRTEQGDSAMYLCASSNRDRGPTNEKLFFGSGTQLSVL.

The chain recombines TRBV28 with TRBJ1-2; no clear D. The CDR3 sequence is 14 residues long. Per germline, CDR1 MDHEN and CDR2 SYDVKM. The germline V and J ends were trimmed by 3 bases and 8 bases, with 16 bases remaining between them. CDR3 nucleotide sequence: TGTGCCAGCAGTTTCGAGGGATCAGTAGGGGGCTACACCTTC. It encodes CASSFEGSVGGYTF.

The chain carries TRBV6-4 and TRBJ2-3; weak D call: TRBD2 (5 bases). The ends were cut back, 6 bases at V and 1 base at J, with 8 bases in the middle. This CDR3 is built from 13 residues. Looked up from germline, CDR1 is MRHNA and CDR2 is SNTAGT. The CDR3 protein is CASRISGTDTQYF. CDR3 DNA sequence: TGTGCCAGCAGGATTAGCGGCACAGATACGCAGTATTTT.

This clone was recorded a few times. This rearrangement joins TRBV27 to TRBJ2-2, with 8 bases aligning to TRBD2. Germline V CDR1 and CDR2: MNHEY, SMNVEV (reference sequence). The length of the CDR3 is 15 residues. Germline trimming cut 5 bases from V and 1 base from J; bases unmatched to any gene: 3. The chain's CDR3 is CASSRAGGNTGELFF. CDR3 DNA sequence: TGTGCCAGCAGTCGGGCGGGGGGGAACACCGGGGAGCTGTTTTTT.

The V and J genes are TRBV4-3 and TRBJ2-3; D remains ambiguous. The CDR3 is made up of 14 amino acids. Deletions cut 4 bases from V and 3 bases from J, with 11 bases between. Germline lookup yields CDR1 LGHNA and CDR2 YSLEER. The CDR3 nucleotides are TGCGCCAGCAGCCGGGCAGGATCGACAGATACGCAGTATTTT. Its protein is CASSRAGSTDTQYF.

This clone has more than one count but fewer than ten. The gene calls are TRBV19 and TRBJ1-1; unclear D gene. The V gene's germline CDR1 is LNHDA and CDR2 SQIVND (reference sequence). The CDR3 has 13 amino acids. The germline V and J ends were trimmed by 4 bases and 2 bases, with 8 bases remaining between them. For the CDR3, the DNA is TGTGCCAGTAGTAGACGGGAAAACACTGAAGCTTTCTTT. It specifies CASSRRENTEAFF. Using reference TRBV19 and TRBJ1-1 for the parts outside the CDR3, the full variable domain is DGGITQSPKYLFRKEGQNVTLSCEQNLNHDAMYWYRQDPGQGLRLIYYSQIVNDFQKGDIAEGYSVSREKKESFPLTVTSAQKNPTAFYLCASSRRENTEAFFGQGTRLTVV.

The chain uses TRBV28 and TRBJ1-1; D gene uncertain. Between the trimmed V and J ends, which lost 3 bases and 10 bases, there was a span of 27 bases. This CDR3 is built from 17 residues. Looked up from germline, CDR1 is MDHEN and CDR2 is SYDVKM. The CDR3 bases are TGTGCCAGCAGTTTTTGGTCCATGGGAGAGCCGGGCCGGCGAGCTTTCTTT. Protein: CASSFWSMGEPGRRAFF.

The chain carries TRBV18 and TRBJ2-7; D possibly corresponds to TRBD2 (6 bases). The CDR3 runs 15 residues. Germline V gene data show CDR1 as KGHSH and CDR2 as LQKENI. The V end lost 2 bases, the J end lost 7 bases, and 18 bases lay between the germline ends. CDR3 sequence reads: CASSPSGGTFAEQYF. CDR3 bases: TGTGCCAGCTCACCATCCGGGGGAACGTTTGCTGAGCAGTACTTC.

The chain links TRBV6-5 to TRBJ2-7; 8 nucleotides align to TRBD1. Germline CDR1 reads MNHEY; CDR2 reads SVGAGI. This CDR3 has 15 amino acids. Trimming took 7 bases from V and 7 from J; bases not matched to a gene: 15. CDR3 sequence reads: CASTSSRAGGVEQYF. The CDR3 nucleotides are TGTGCCAGCACTTCCTCCCGGGCAGGGGGCGTTGAGCAGTACTTC.

This chain uses TRBV7-2 with TRBJ1-6; TRBD1 might be the D (5 bases). CDR3 length: 18 amino acids. Deletions cut 6 bases from V and 0 bases from J, with 18 bases between. Germline V lookup: CDR1 SGHTA, CDR2 FQGNSA. The CDR3 nucleotides read TGTGCCAGCAGGGAGCCGGGGGAGTCAGGCTCCTATAATTCACCCCTCCACTTT. Amino acids: CASREPGESGSYNSPLHF.

The V call is TRBV7-9, the J call TRBJ1-3, with 12 bases that match TRBD1. Germline values: CDR1 SEHNR, CDR2 FQNEAQ (reference sequence). The CDR3 consists of 16 residues. The V and J ends lost 4 bases and 4 bases, in that order; junction bases with no gene match: 5. CDR3 sequence reads: CASSSGQGAGGNTIYF. In DNA form, the CDR3 reads TGTGCCAGCAGCTCGGGACAGGGGGCCGGAGGAAACACCATATATTTT.

The chain has TRBV11-2 and TRBJ1-1; possibly TRBD1 for D (5 bases). Germline V gives CDR1 SGHAT, CDR2 FQNNGV. The CDR3 consists of 13 residues. The germline V and J ends were trimmed by 1 base and 2 bases, with 5 bases remaining between them. The CDR3 is CASSLGTNTEAFF. The CDR3 DNA is TGTGCCAGCAGCTTAGGGACAAACACTGAAGCTTTCTTT. The entire variable domain, with the rest obtained from reference TRBV11-2 and TRBJ1-1, is as follows: EAGVAQSPRYKIIEKRQSVAFWCNPISGHATLYWYQQILGQGPKLLIQFQNNGVVDDSQLPKDRFSAERLKGVDSTLKIQPAKLEDSAVYLCASSLGTNTEAFFGQGTRLTVV.

The chain links TRBV2 to TRBJ2-5; 14 bases line up with TRBD2. The germline V gene has CDR1 SNHLY and CDR2 FYNNEI. The CDR3 length is 15 residues. After removal of 6 bases from V and 2 bases from J, the junction contained 2 bases not matched to a gene. CDR3 sequence (DNA): TGTGCCAGCAGCGGGACTAGCGGGGGACAAGAGACCCAGTACTTC. Protein product: CASSGTSGGQETQYF.

The chain carries TRBV4-2 and TRBJ1-5; D not certain. The CDR3 is 13 residues long. CDR1 and CDR2 from the germline V gene are LGHNA and YNFKEQ. Between the trimmed V and J ends, which lost 2 bases and 3 bases, there was a span of 5 bases. CDR3 protein: CASSQQVNQPQHF. CDR3 DNA: TGTGCCAGCAGCCAACAGGTCAATCAGCCCCAGCATTTT.